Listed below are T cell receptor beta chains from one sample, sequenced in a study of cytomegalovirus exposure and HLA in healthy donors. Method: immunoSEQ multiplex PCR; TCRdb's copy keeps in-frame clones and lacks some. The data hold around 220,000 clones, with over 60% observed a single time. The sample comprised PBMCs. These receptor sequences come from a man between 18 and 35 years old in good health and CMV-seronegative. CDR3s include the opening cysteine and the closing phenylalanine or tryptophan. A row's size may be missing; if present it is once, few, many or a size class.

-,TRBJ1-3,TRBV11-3,CASSQGQGTGNTIYF
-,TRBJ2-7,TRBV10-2,CASTLNPGQGSHEQYF
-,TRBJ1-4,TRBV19,CASSILGGQGEKLFF
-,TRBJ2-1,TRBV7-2,CASSLEGTGWGNEQFF
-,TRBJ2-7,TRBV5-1,CASSLESSGAYEQYF
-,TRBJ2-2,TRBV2,CASSGLRGAGELFF
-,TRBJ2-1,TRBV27,CASSGTSGRGDEQFF
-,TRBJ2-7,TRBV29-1,CSVASVSYEQYF
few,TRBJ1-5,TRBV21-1,CASARGVSNQPQHF
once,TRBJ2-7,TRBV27,CASSPLAGTLYEQYF
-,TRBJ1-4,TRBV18,CASSHSQGPTNEKLFF
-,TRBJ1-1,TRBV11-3,CASSLAGFLERDTEAFF
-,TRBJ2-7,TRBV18,CASSPPSASSHEQYF
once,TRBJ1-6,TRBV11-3,CASSLRGQDSPLHF
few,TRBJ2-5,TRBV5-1,CASSLDSSGSETQYF
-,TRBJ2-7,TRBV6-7,CASSYEGYDEQYF
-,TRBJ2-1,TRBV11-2,CASSWGSWDLTYNEQFF
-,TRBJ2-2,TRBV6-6,CASRETGDNTGELFF
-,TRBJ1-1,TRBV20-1,CSAKEEQRTFF
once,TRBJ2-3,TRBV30,CAWSLLADNTDTQYF
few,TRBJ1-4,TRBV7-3,CASSFLGGKLFF
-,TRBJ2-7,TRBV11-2,CASTRTGSHYEQYF
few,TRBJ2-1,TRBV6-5,CASSSSEINEQFF
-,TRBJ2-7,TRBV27,CASSLGTSGRYEQYF
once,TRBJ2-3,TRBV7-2,CASSLFDRGRADTQYF
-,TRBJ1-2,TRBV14,CASSQDLGSAPYGYTF
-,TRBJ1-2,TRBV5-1,CASRPGQGAVGYTF
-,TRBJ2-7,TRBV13,CASSGGLSYEQYF
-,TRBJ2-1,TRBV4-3,CASSSGLAGVIEQFF
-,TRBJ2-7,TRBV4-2,CASSPSFGVSYEQYF
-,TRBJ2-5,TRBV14,CASSLGTFQETQYF
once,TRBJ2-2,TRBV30,CAWSEHRVFTGELFF
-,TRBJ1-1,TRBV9,CASSTGGENTEAFF